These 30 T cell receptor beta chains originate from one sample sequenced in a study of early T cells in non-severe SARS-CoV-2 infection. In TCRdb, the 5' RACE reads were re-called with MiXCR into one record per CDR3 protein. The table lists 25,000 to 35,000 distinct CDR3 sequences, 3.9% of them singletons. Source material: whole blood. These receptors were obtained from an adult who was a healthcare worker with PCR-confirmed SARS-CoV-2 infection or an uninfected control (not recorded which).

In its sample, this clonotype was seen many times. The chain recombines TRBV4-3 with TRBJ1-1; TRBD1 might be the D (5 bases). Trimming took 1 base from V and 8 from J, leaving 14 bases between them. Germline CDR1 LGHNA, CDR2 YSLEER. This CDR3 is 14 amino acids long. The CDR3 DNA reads TGCGCCAGCAGCCAAGGGGAAGGGGCCGGGGAAGCTTTCTTT. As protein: CASSQGEGAGEAFF.

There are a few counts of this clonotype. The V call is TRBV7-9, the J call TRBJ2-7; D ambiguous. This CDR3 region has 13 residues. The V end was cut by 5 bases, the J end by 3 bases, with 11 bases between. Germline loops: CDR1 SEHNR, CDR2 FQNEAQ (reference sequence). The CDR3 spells CASSQATFYEQYF. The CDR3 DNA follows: TGTGCCAGCAGCCAGGCAACTTTCTACGAGCAGTACTTC.

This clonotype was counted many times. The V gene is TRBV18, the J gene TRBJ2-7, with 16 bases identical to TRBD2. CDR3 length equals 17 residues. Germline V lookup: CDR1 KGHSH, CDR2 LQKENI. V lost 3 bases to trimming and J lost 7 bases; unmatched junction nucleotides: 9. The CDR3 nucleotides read TGTGCCAGCTCACCCGGGACTAGCGGGAGGGCCCAAAGTGAGCAGTACTTC. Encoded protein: CASSPGTSGRAQSEQYF.

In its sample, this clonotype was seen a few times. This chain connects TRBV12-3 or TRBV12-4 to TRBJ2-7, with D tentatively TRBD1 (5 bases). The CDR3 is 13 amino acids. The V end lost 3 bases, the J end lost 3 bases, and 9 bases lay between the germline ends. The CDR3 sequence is CASSLAGYYEQYF. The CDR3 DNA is TGTGCCAGCAGTTTGGCAGGGTACTACGAGCAGTACTTC.

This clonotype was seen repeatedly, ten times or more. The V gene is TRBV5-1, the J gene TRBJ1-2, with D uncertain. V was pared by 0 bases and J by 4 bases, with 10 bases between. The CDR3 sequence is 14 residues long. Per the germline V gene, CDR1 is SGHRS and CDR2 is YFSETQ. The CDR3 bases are TGCGCCAGCAGCTTGGCCATAGCTACCTATGGCTACACCTTC. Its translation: CASSLAIATYGYTF.

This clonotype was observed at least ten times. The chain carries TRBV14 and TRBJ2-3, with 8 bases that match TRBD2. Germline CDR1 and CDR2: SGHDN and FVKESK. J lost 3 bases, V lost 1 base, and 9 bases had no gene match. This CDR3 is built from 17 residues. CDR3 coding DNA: TGTGCCAGCAGCCAAGGGCGGACTAGCCGTTTGACAGATACGCAGTATTTT. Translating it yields CASSQGRTSRLTDTQYF.

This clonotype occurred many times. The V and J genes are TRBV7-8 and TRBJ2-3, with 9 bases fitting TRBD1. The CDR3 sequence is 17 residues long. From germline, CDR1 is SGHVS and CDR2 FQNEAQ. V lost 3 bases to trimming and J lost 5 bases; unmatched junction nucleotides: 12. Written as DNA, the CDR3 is TGTGCCAGCAGCTTGGGCCCCCGGGACAGGGTCCTAGATACGCAGTATTTT. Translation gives CASSLGPRDRVLDTQYF.

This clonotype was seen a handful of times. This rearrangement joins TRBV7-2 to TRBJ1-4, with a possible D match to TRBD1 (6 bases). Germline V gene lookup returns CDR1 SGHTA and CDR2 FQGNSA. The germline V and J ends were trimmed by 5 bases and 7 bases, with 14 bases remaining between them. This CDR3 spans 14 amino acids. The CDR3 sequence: CASSPPGAPEKLFF. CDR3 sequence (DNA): TGTGCCAGCAGCCCCCCGGGGGCCCCTGAAAAACTGTTTTTT. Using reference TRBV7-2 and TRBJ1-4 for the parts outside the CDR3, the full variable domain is GAGVSQSPSNKVTEKGKDVELRCDPISGHTALYWYRQSLGQGLEFLIYFQGNSAPDKSGLPSDRFSAERTGGSVSTLTIQRTQQEDSAVYLCASSPPGAPEKLFFGSGTQLSVL.

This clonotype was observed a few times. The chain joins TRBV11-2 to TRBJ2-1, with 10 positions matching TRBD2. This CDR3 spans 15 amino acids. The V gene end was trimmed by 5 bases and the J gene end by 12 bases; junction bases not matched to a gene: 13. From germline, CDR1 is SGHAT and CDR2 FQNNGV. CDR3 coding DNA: TGTGCCAGCAGCCCTTCCGGGACTAGCGTCGTCAGGCAGTTCTTC. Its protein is CASSPSGTSVVRQFF. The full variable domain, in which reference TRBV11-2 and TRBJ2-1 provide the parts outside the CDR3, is EAGVAQSPRYKIIEKRQSVAFWCNPISGHATLYWYQQILGQGPKLLIQFQNNGVVDDSQLPKDRFSAERLKGVDSTLKIQPAKLEDSAVYLCASSPSGTSVVRQFFGPGTRLTVL.

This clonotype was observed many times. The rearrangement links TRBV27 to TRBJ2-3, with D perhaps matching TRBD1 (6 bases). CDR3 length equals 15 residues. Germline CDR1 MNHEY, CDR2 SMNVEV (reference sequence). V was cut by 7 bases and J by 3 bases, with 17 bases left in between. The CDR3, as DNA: TGTGCCAGCACCCGACAGGTTCGCGGGACAGATACGCAGTATTTT. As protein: CASTRQVRGTDTQYF.

The CDR3, as DNA: TGTGCCAGCAGACAAACGAGCGGGGGGGCTACCTACGAGCAGTACTTC. Translation: CASRQTSGGATYEQYF. The chain combines TRBV7-6 with TRBJ2-7; 10 bases line up with TRBD2. V lost 6 bases and J lost 2; bases outside the gene matches: 10. CDR3 length: 16 amino acids. Germline V gene data show CDR1 as SGHVS and CDR2 as FNYEAQ.

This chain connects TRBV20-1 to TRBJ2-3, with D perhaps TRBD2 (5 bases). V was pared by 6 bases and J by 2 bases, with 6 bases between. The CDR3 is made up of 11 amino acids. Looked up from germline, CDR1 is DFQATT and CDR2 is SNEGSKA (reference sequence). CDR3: CSALATDTQYF. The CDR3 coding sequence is TGCAGTGCCCTAGCCACAGATACGCAGTATTTT.

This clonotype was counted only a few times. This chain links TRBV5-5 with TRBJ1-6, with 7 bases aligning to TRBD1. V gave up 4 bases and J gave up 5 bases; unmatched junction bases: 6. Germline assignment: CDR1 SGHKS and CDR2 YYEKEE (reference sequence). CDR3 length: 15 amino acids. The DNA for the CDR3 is TGTGCCAGCAGCCCACGGGACAGTGATAATTCACCCCTCCACTTT. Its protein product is CASSPRDSDNSPLHF.

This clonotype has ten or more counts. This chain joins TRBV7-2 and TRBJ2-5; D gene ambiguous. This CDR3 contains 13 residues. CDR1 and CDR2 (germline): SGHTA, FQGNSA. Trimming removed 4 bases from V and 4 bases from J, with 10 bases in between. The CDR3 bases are TGTGCCAGCAGCTCCCGGACCGGAGAGACCCAGTACTTC. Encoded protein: CASSSRTGETQYF.

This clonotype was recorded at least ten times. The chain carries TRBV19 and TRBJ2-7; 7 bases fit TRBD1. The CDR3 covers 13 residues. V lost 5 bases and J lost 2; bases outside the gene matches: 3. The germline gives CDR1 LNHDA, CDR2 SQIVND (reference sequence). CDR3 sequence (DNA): TGTGCCAGTAGTGCCGGACAGGCCTACGAGCAGTACTTC. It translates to CASSAGQAYEQYF.

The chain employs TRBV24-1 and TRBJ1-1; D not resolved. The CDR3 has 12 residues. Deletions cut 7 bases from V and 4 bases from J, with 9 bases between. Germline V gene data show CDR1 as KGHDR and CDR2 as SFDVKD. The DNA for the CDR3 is TGTGCCACCAGGATCCATCCCACTGAAGCTTTCTTT. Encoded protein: CATRIHPTEAFF.

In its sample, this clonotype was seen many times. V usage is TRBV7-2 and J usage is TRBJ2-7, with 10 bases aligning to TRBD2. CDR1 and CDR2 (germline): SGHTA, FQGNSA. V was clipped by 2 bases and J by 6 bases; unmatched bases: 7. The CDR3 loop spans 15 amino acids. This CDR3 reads CASSLQQSGRVEQYF. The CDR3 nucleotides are TGTGCCAGCAGCTTACAACAAAGCGGGAGGGTCGAGCAGTACTTC.

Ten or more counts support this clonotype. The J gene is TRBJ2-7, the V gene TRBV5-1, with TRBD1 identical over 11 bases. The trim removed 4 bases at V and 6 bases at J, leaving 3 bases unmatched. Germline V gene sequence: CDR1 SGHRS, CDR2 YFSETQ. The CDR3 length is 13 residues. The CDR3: CASSRDRGFEQYF. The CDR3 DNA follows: TGCGCCAGCAGCCGGGACAGGGGGTTCGAGCAGTACTTC.

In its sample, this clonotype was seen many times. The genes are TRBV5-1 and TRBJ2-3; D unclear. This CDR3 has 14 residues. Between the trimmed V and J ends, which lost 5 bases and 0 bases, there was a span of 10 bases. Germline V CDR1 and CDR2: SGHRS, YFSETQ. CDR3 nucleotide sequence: TGCGCCAGCAGACCGGGTACTAGCACAGATACGCAGTATTTT. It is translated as CASRPGTSTDTQYF.

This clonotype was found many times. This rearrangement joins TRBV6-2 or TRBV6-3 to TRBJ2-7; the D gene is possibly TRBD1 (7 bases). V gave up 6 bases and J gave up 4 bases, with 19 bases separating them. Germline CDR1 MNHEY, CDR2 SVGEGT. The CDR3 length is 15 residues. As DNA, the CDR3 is TGTGCCAGCAGCTCCACGGAGGGGGCGGGATACGAGCAGTACTTC. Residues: CASSSTEGAGYEQYF.

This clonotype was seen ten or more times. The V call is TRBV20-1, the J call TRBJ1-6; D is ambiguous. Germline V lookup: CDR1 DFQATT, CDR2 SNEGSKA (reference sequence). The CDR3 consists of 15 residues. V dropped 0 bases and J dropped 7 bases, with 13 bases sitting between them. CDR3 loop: CSARDWQERNSPLHF. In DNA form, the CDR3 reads TGCAGTGCTAGAGATTGGCAGGAGCGAAATTCACCCCTCCACTTT.

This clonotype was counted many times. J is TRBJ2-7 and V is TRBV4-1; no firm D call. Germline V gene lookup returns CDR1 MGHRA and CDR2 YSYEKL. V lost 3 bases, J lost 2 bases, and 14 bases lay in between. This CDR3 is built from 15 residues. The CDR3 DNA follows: TGCGCCAGCAGCCAGGGCCACGCCGCTCCCTACGAGCAGTACTTC. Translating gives CASSQGHAAPYEQYF.

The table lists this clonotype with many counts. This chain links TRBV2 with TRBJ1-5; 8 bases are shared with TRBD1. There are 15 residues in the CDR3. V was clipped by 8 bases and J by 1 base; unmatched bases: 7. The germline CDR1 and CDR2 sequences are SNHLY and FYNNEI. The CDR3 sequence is CASSGQGWSNQPQHF. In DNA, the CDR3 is TGTGCCAGCTCAGGACAGGGATGGAGCAATCAGCCCCAGCATTTT.

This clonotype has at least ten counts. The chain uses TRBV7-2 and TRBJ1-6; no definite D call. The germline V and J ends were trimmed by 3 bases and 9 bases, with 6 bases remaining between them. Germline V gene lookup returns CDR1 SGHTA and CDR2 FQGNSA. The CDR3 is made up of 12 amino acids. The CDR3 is CASSFPLSPLHF. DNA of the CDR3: TGTGCCAGCAGCTTTCCCCTTTCACCCCTCCACTTT.

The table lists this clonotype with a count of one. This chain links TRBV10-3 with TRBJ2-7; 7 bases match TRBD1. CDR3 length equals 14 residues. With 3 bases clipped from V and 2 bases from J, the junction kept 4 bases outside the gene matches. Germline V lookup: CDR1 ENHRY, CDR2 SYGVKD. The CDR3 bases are TGTGCCATCAGTGATCGACAGGGACCCTACGAGCAGTACTTC. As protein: CAISDRQGPYEQYF.

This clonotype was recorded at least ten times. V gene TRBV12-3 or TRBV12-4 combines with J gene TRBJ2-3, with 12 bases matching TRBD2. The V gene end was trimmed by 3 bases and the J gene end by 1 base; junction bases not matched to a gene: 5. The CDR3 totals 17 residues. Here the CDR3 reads CASSFRRLAGGTDTQYF. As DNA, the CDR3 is TGTGCCAGCAGTTTCCGGAGACTAGCGGGAGGCACAGATACGCAGTATTTT.

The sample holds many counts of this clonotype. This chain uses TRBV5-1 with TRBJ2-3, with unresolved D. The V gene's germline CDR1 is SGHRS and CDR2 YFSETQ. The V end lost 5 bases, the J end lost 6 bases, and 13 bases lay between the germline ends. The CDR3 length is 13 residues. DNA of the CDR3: TGCGCCAGCAGTACCGTCTTGGCCGATACGCAGTATTTT. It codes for CASSTVLADTQYF.

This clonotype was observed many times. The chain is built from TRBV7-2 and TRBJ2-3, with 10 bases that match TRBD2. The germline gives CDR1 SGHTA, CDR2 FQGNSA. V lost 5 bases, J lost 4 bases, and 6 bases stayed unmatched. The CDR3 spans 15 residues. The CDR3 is CASSAAGGPADTQYF. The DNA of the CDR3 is TGTGCCAGCAGCGCAGCGGGGGGGCCGGCAGATACGCAGTATTTT.

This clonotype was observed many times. The CDR3 bases are TGTGCCAGCAGCTTAGGCGCAGGGGGAGCCTACGAGCAGTACTTC. Translated: CASSLGAGGAYEQYF. The chain joins TRBV7-2 to TRBJ2-7, with 7 positions matching TRBD1. Germline-derived CDR1 and CDR2 are SGHTA and FQGNSA. J was trimmed by 2 bases and V by 1 base; bases with no gene match: 5. The CDR3 is made up of 15 amino acids. The variable domain in full, completed from reference TRBV7-2 and TRBJ2-7, reads GAGVSQSPSNKVTEKGKDVELRCDPISGHTALYWYRQSLGQGLEFLIYFQGNSAPDKSGLPSDRFSAERTGGSVSTLTIQRTQQEDSAVYLCASSLGAGGAYEQYFGPGTRLTVT.

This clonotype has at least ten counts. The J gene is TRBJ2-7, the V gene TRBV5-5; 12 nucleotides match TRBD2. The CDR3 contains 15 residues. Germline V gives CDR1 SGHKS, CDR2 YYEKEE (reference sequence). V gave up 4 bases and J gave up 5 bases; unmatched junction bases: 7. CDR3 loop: CASSPRLAGEDEQYF. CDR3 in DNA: TGTGCCAGCAGCCCCCGACTAGCGGGAGAGGACGAGCAGTACTTC.